The T cell receptor (beta chain) under discussion was sequenced for a study of T cells in Graves' hyperthyroidism and ophthalmopathy. Study background: At the time of initial diagnosis and before any treatment, peripheral blood was collected.

Graves' hyperthyroidism is called stable when ophthalmopathy does not progress within 18 months. Patients aged 18 to 65 with hyperthyroidism were newly diagnosed, with duration under 2 months. PBMCs were collected from an approximately 9.3 ml volume of fresh peripheral blood. RNA transcripts yielded amplified TCR beta CDR3 regions. When the TCR CDR3 underwent first-round RT-PCR, the HTBI primer set was used. From the multiplex PCR reads, TCRdb called clonotypes with MiXCR, one entry per CDR3 protein. Here the sample spans 95,000 to 110,000 distinct CDR3 sequences, 16% being singletons. The germline CDR1 and CDR2 sequences are SGHTA and FQGNSA. The CDR3 has 13 residues. V dropped 8 bases and J dropped 6; count of bases not matched to a gene: 8.

V is TRBV7-2 and J is TRBJ2-3, with 7 bases matching TRBD2. Material: blood. The source is a woman aged 50 to 60 with Graves' hyperthyroidism. The DNA for the CDR3 is TGTGCCAGCGAAAGCGGGAATGGGGATACGCAGTATTTT. It codes for CASESGNGDTQYF.